This TCR beta chain stems from a study of Graves' ophthalmopathy and Graves' hyperthyroidism. Transcripts of RNA were the source for amplifying TCR beta CDR3 regions. In the first round, RT-PCR was carried out with HTBI primers, and a multiplex PCR formed the second round. TCRdb fed the multiplex PCR reads into MiXCR, producing one record per CDR3 protein. The repertoire consists of 500,000 to 800,000 distinct CDR3 sequences, with approximately 39% occurring once and the leading ten covering 3.3%. The specimen was peripheral blood. This sequence was found in an adult man with Graves' ophthalmopathy.

CDR3 sequence reads: CAARVEAFF. For the CDR3, the DNA is TGTGCCGCGCGGGTTGAAGCTTTCTTT. The V call is TRBV7-9, the J call TRBJ1-1, with unresolved D. The germline V gene encodes CDR1 SEHNR and CDR2 FQNEAQ (reference sequence). Trimming took off 11 bases at V and 7 bases at J, with 8 bases between the two ends. This CDR3 region has 9 residues. The variable domain in full, completed from reference TRBV7-9 and TRBJ1-1, reads DTGVSQNPRHKITKRGQNVTFRCDPISEHNRLYWYRQTLGQGPEFLTYFQNEAQLEKSRLLSDRFSAERPKGSFSTLEIQRTEQGDSAMYLCAARVEAFFGQGTRLTVV.